Each of the 25 T cell receptor beta chains below was sequenced from the same sample in a study of OX40 agonist ivuxolimab in advanced cancers. Sequencing was performed with immunoSEQ multiplex PCR; in TCRdb, only in-frame clones are kept and a portion is missing. Of some 70,000 clones listed, under 90% are singletons. This material consisted of CD4+ or CD8+ T cells sorted from blood, taken in a trial of the OX40 agonist ivuxolimab. The receptor source for this set is an adult with an advanced solid tumor such as melanoma, head and neck, liver or kidney cancer.

The chain is built from TRBV5-1 and TRBJ2-5, with D perhaps being TRBD1 or TRBD2 (5 bases each). The CDR3 consists of 13 residues. The V and J ends lost 3 bases and 3 bases respectively, with 9 bases between them. From germline, CDR1 is SGHRS and CDR2 YFSETQ. The CDR3, as DNA: TGCGCCAGCAGCTCCGGGGCCGAAGAGACCCAGTACTTC. It codes for CASSSGAEETQYF.

The V gene is TRBV7-3, the J gene TRBJ2-2, with D hard to call. Germline CDR1 SGHTA, CDR2 FQGTGA. The CDR3 sequence is 14 residues long. V lost 6 bases, J lost 1 base, and 9 bases lay in between. The CDR3 region has the DNA TGTGCCAGCAGGAGGACGGGGAACACCGGGGAGCTGTTTTTT. This sequence encodes CASRRTGNTGELFF.

V is TRBV19 and J is TRBJ1-5; 7 bases line up with TRBD1. The CDR3 has 14 amino acids. The trim removed 3 bases at V and 3 bases at J, leaving 2 bases unmatched. Looked up from germline, CDR1 is LNHDA and CDR2 is SQIVND (reference sequence). CDR3 DNA: TGTGCCAGTAGTATCGACAGGGACAATCAGCCCCAGCATTTT. Translation gives CASSIDRDNQPQHF. Full variable domain (outside the CDR3, taken from reference TRBV19 and TRBJ1-5): DGGITQSPKYLFRKEGQNVTLSCEQNLNHDAMYWYRQDPGQGLRLIYYSQIVNDFQKGDIAEGYSVSREKKESFPLTVTSAQKNPTAFYLCASSIDRDNQPQHFGDGTRLSIL.

The chain recombines TRBV28 with TRBJ2-1; 7 positions match TRBD2. J lost 0 bases, V lost 6 bases, and 5 bases had no gene match. Germline V CDR1 and CDR2: MDHEN, SYDVKM. This CDR3 is 15 amino acids long. This CDR3 reads CASSTAGSSYNEQFF. The CDR3 coding sequence is TGTGCCAGCAGCACAGCGGGAAGCTCCTACAATGAGCAGTTCTTC.

The chain is built from TRBV7-3 and TRBJ2-1, with D hard to call. Trimming removed 5 bases from V and 10 bases from J, with 12 bases in between. The CDR3 length is 12 residues. Germline assignment: CDR1 SGHTA and CDR2 FQGTGA. The CDR3: CASSLNRREQFF. The CDR3 DNA reads TGTGCCAGCAGCCTCAATCGGCGGGAGCAGTTCTTC.

V usage is TRBV6-1 and J usage is TRBJ2-7; D not certain. The ends were cut back, 8 bases at V and 3 bases at J, with 5 bases in the middle. The length of the CDR3 is 10 residues. Germline V lookup: CDR1 MNHNS, CDR2 SASEGT. Here the CDR3 reads CASSNYEQYF. CDR3 DNA sequence: TGTGCCAGCTCGAACTACGAGCAGTACTTC.

CDR3 sequence: CASSRLQGSEQFF. The DNA of the CDR3 is TGTGCCAGCAGCCGCCTACAGGGAAGTGAGCAGTTCTTC. V usage is TRBV5-6 and J usage is TRBJ2-1; D is possibly TRBD1 (6 bases). This CDR3 has 13 amino acids. V was trimmed by 4 bases and J by 9 bases, leaving 14 bases between them. The germline CDR1 and CDR2 sequences are SGHDT and YYEEEE. Based on the CDR3 plus reference TRBV5-6 and TRBJ2-1, the full variable domain is DAGVTQSPTHLIKTRGQQVTLRCSPKSGHDTVSWYQQALGQGPQFIFQYYEEEERQRGNFPDRFSGHQFPNYSSELNVNALLLGDSALYLCASSRLQGSEQFFGPGTRLTVL.

In this sample, this clone turned up once. V gene TRBV7-9 combines with J gene TRBJ1-2; 9 bases match TRBD1. The CDR3 covers 16 residues. V gave up 4 bases and J gave up 7 bases; unmatched junction bases: 13. CDR1 is SEHNR, CDR2 FQNEAQ, per germline (reference sequence). CDR3 residues: CASSWGTGTTMSGYTF. CDR3 bases: TGTGCCAGCAGCTGGGGGACAGGGACAACTATGAGTGGCTACACCTTC.

This clone was seen just once. V gene TRBV5-6 combines with J gene TRBJ1-5; 9 nucleotides line up with TRBD1. The V and J ends lost 0 bases and 6 bases, in that order; junction bases with no gene match: 10. Germline V lookup: CDR1 SGHDT, CDR2 YYEEEE. The CDR3 spans 17 residues. CDR3 bases: TGTGCCAGCAGCTTGGGAGTTGTAGGGACAGGGTCTCAGCCCCAGCATTTT. Translated, it gives CASSLGVVGTGSQPQHF.

The chain combines TRBV7-2 with TRBJ2-1; weak D call: TRBD2 (6 bases). The CDR3 is made up of 15 amino acids. Trimming shortened V by 5 bases and J by 0 bases, and 11 bases separated the two germline ends. Looked up from germline, CDR1 is SGHTA and CDR2 is FQGNSA. The CDR3 here is CASSRGLFSYNEQFF. In DNA, the CDR3 is TGTGCCAGCAGCCGGGGACTTTTCTCCTACAATGAGCAGTTCTTC.

The V gene is TRBV19, the J gene TRBJ1-3; D remains ambiguous. Germline V gene lookup returns CDR1 LNHDA and CDR2 SQIVND (reference sequence). The CDR3 sequence is 14 residues long. Trimming took off 7 bases at V and 0 bases at J, with 10 bases between the two ends. The CDR3 nucleotides are TGTGCCAGTATGCGACCGGACTCTGGAAACACCATATATTTT. Translating it yields CASMRPDSGNTIYF.

The rearrangement links TRBV7-3 to TRBJ1-1; TRBD1 matches at 7 bases. V dropped 3 bases and J dropped 4; count of bases not matched to a gene: 2. CDR1 is SGHTA and CDR2 is FQGTGA in the germline V gene. The CDR3 covers 13 residues. The CDR3 here is CASSFTGVTEAFF. The CDR3 region has the DNA TGTGCCAGCAGCTTTACAGGGGTCACTGAAGCTTTCTTT.

V usage is TRBV2 and J usage is TRBJ2-4; weak D call: TRBD1 (6 bases). Trimming removed 1 base at V and 0 bases at J, with 7 bases between. Germline CDR1 and CDR2: SNHLY and FYNNEI. This CDR3 is 15 amino acids long. The CDR3 protein is CASSEGGLAKNIQYF. The CDR3 region has the DNA TGTGCCAGCAGTGAAGGGGGGCTAGCCAAAAACATTCAGTACTTC.

The chain joins TRBV6-5 to TRBJ1-6; weak D call: TRBD1 (5 bases). The CDR3 is 12 amino acids. The germline V and J ends were trimmed by 8 bases and 7 bases, with 9 bases remaining between them. Germline V gene data show CDR1 as MNHEY and CDR2 as SVGAGI. This CDR3 reads CASEGLNSPLHF. Here the CDR3 DNA reads TGTGCCAGCGAGGGGTTAAATTCACCCCTCCACTTT.

The chain uses TRBV11-3 and TRBJ2-5; tentative D call: TRBD2 (6 bases). Trimming removed 5 bases at V and 0 bases at J, with 10 bases between. The CDR3 consists of 14 residues. The V gene's germline CDR1 is SGHNT and CDR2 YENEEA. CDR3 bases: TGTGCCAGCAGCCGAGGGGACTACCAAGAGACCCAGTACTTC. Encoded protein: CASSRGDYQETQYF.

The table lists this clone with a few counts. V gene TRBV7-2 combines with J gene TRBJ1-1, with D unclear. CDR3 size: 12 residues. The germline gives CDR1 SGHTA, CDR2 FQGNSA. Trimming took 5 bases from V and 11 from J, leaving 15 bases between them. The CDR3: CASSTRPLRAFF. The CDR3 DNA reads TGTGCCAGCAGCACTAGACCCCTGAGGGCTTTCTTT.

The chain recombines TRBV6-1 with TRBJ1-1, with D hard to call. The CDR3 consists of 15 residues. The V end was cut by 8 bases, the J end by 1 base, with 17 bases between. The germline gives CDR1 MNHNS, CDR2 SASEGT. CDR3 region: CASSGRGGTNTEAFF. In DNA, the CDR3 is TGTGCCAGCTCCGGACGTGGCGGAACGAACACTGAAGCTTTCTTT.

This clone occurred a few times. This chain joins TRBV11-2 and TRBJ2-1; 7 bases fit TRBD2. This CDR3 is built from 16 residues. The V segment lost 5 bases and the J segment 2 bases; nucleotides outside the gene matches: 9. Germline lookup yields CDR1 SGHAT and CDR2 FQNNGV. In DNA, the CDR3 is TGTGCCAGCAGCGACCGGGCTAGCGGTGCCTACAATGAGCAGTTCTTC. It specifies CASSDRASGAYNEQFF.

The chain recombines TRBV6-4 with TRBJ1-2; D possibly corresponds to TRBD1 (5 bases). V lost 3 bases and J 4 bases, leaving 15 bases between the germline ends. The CDR3 totals 15 residues. The germline gives CDR1 MRHNA, CDR2 SNTAGT. The CDR3 bases are TGTGCCAGCAGTGAGGTACTATTCGGGGGCTATGGCTACACCTTC. Translated, it gives CASSEVLFGGYGYTF.

The chain carries TRBV4-1 and TRBJ2-7; D is ambiguous. V gave up 4 bases and J gave up 0 bases, with 10 bases separating them. The CDR3 is 14 residues long. The germline V gene encodes CDR1 MGHRA and CDR2 YSYEKL. The CDR3, as DNA: TGCGCCAGCAGCCGTGGCCCTCCCTCCTACGAGCAGTACTTC. Translating gives CASSRGPPSYEQYF.

The genes are TRBV19 and TRBJ2-3; D remains unclear. CDR1 is LNHDA, CDR2 SQIVND, per germline (reference sequence). The CDR3 runs to 16 residues. V lost 8 bases and J 2 bases, leaving 20 bases between the germline ends. CDR3 nucleotides: TGTGCCAGTTCTACCCGGTCCGGACGGGTCACAGATACGCAGTATTTT. Encoded protein: CASSTRSGRVTDTQYF.

This clone was seen only a few times. An end of the junction does not agree with germline; a read error may underlie this. The rearrangement links TRBV7-2 to TRBJ1-1; 8 bases match TRBD1. The germline V gene has CDR1 SGHTA and CDR2 FQGNSA. This CDR3 is built from 13 residues. As DNA, the CDR3 is TGTGCCAGCAGCTATATGGAGACAGGGGCCCTTCCCTTT. Translated: CASSYMETGALPF.

The chain uses TRBV6-5 and TRBJ1-3; 7 bases fit TRBD1. CDR1 is MNHEY and CDR2 is SVGAGI in the germline V gene. With V trimmed by 7 bases and J by 4 bases, 7 bases remained unmatched. CDR3 size: 14 residues. CDR3 sequence reads: CASTRQGPGNTIYF. The CDR3 nucleotides are TGTGCCAGCACTAGACAGGGACCCGGAAACACCATATATTTT.

The CDR3 DNA sequence: TGTGCCATCAGCCCCGGACAGGGGGATAGTATTGAAGCTTTCTTT. This encodes CAISPGQGDSIEAFF. The J gene is TRBJ1-1, the V gene TRBV10-3; 10 nucleotides match TRBD1. V lost 6 bases to trimming and J lost 7 bases; unmatched junction nucleotides: 11. CDR1 ENHRY and CDR2 SYGVKD come from the germline V gene. CDR3 length equals 15 residues.

The chain links TRBV2 to TRBJ1-2; D gene ambiguous. The V end was cut by 8 bases, the J end by 1 base, with 8 bases between. The CDR3 length is 12 residues. Germline V gene lookup returns CDR1 SNHLY and CDR2 FYNNEI. CDR3 nucleotides: TGTGCCAGCGTGCTAGTTAACTATGGCTACACCTTC. Protein product: CASVLVNYGYTF. Complete variable domain (other parts from reference TRBV2 and TRBJ1-2): EPEVTQTPSHQVTQMGQEVILRCVPISNHLYFYWYRQILGQKVEFLVSFYNNEISEKSEIFDDQFSVERPDGSNFTLKIRSTKLEDSAMYFCASVLVNYGYTFGSGTRLTVV.